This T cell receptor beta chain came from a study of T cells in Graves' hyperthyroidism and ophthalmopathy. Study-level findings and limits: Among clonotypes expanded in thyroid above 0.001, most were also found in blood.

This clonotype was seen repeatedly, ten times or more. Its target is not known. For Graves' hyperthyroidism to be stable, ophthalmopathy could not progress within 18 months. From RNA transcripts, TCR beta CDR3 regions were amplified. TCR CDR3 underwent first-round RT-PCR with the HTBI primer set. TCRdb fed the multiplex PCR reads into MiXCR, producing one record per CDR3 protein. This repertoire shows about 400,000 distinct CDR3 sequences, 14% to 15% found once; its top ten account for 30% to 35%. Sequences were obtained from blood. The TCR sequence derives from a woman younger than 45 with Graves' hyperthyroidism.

CDR3: CSARKGTTYEQYF. CDR3 nucleotide sequence: TGCAGTGCTAGAAAAGGGACTACCTACGAGCAGTACTTC. The genes are TRBV20-1 and TRBJ2-7; 7 bases fit TRBD2. V dropped 2 bases and J dropped 2; count of bases not matched to a gene: 3. CDR3 size: 13 residues. CDR1 and CDR2 from the germline V gene are DFQATT and SNEGSKA (reference sequence).